Listed below are T cell receptor beta chains from one sample, sequenced in a study of blood T cell repertoires in COVID-19. Profiled with immunoSEQ multiplex PCR; TCRdb holds only in-frame clones, not every one. Of hundreds of thousands of clones listed, about nine tenths were seen once; the top ten hold about 12%. The sequenced sample consisted of peripheral blood. Receptors originate from a woman between 45 and 65 years old with COVID-19, enrolled during active disease. The conserved cysteine and the conserved F or W are not part of the CDR3 here. The order of the fields is V gene, J gene, CDR3 protein.

>TRBV30|TRBJ1-3
AWISGWEGGIGNTIY
>TRBV3-1/TRBV3-2|TRBJ1-1
ASSQGRGYGTEAF
>TRBV15|TRBJ1-4
ATSRGGQEREKLF
>TRBV5-1|TRBJ1-2
ASSPGQGAWGYT
>TRBV6-5|TRBJ1-3
ASSYRGYGNTIY
>TRBV5-6|TRBJ2-7
ASSFWTAPYEQY
>TRBV11-2|TRBJ2-7
ASSLGGGQY
>TRBV4-2|TRBJ2-3
ASSQAGTSGGPY
>TRBV30|TRBJ1-2
AWSSLPYGYT
>TRBV20-1|TRBJ1-2
SAGDFDGYT
>TRBV28|TRBJ2-2
ASSLSYAGGATGELF
>TRBV24-1|TRBJ1-5
ATSESGLPQH
>TRBV6-5|TRBJ1-2
ASSYTPGQGNGYT
>TRBV4-2|TRBJ2-7
ASSQDLRQDLNEQY
>TRBV29-1|TRBJ1-2
SAQGQGGYT
>TRBV7-9|TRBJ1-6
ASSDSSYNSPLH
>TRBV6-2/TRBV6-3|TRBJ1-1
ASSPAGAEGSTEAF
>TRBV5-1|TRBJ1-1
ASSGQGEGDTEAF
>TRBV20-1|TRBJ1-3
SASSGKDIGNTIY
>TRBV6-5|TRBJ2-1
ASSTGPAGYNEQF
>TRBV2|TRBJ2-7
ASSEVRGYEQY
>TRBV23-1|TRBJ1-2
ASSDLGEGGIYGYT
>TRBV3-1/TRBV3-2|TRBJ1-4
ASSQDLQPTNEKLF
>TRBV25-1|TRBJ2-2
ASSVGGPGELF
>TRBV5-1|TRBJ1-1
ASSLQGTNTEAF
>TRBV7-6|TRBJ1-4
ASSFGQINEKLF
>TRBV11-2|TRBJ1-2
ASSLLSQGLDGSYT
>TRBV12-3/TRBV12-4|TRBJ1-2
ASSSTGDYGYT
>TRBV24-1|TRBJ2-1
ATSDQGTSGGGHEQF
>TRBV30|TRBJ1-1
AWSHRGSTEAF
>TRBV12-3/TRBV12-4|TRBJ1-3
ASSLVVGNTIY
>TRBV12-3/TRBV12-4|TRBJ2-3
ASRYTDTQY
>TRBV7-9|TRBJ1-3
ASRREGWDTIY
>TRBV30|TRBJ2-3
AWREGSTRDTQY
>TRBV7-3|TRBJ1-2
ASSLTGPPDYGYT
>TRBV12-3/TRBV12-4|TRBJ1-1
ASSLGGGTEAF